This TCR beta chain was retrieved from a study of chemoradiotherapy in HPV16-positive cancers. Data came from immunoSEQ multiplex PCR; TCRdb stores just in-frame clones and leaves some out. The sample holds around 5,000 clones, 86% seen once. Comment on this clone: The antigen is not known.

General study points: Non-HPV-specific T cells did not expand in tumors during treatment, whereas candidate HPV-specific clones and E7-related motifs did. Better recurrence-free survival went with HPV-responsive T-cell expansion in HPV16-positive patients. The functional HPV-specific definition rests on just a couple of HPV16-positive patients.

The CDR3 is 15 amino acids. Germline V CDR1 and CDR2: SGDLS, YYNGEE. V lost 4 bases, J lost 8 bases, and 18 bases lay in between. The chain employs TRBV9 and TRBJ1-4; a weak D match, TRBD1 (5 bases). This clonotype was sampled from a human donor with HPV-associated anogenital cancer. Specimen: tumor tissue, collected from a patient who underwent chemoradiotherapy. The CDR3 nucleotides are TGTGCCAGCAGCCCCCGCGGGGGGAGAGAAGAAAAACTGTTTTTT. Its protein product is CASSPRGGREEKLFF.